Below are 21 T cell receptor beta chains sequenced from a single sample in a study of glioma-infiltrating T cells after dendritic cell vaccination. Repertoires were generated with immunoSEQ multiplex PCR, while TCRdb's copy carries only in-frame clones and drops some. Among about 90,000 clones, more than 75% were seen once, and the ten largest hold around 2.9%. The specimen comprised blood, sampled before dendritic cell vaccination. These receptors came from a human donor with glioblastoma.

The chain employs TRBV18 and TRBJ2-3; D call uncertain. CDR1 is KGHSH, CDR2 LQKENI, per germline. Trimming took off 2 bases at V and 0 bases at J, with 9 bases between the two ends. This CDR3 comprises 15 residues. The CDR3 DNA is TGTGCCAGCTCACCAAACATGCCTAGCACAGATACGCAGTATTTT. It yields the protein CASSPNMPSTDTQYF.

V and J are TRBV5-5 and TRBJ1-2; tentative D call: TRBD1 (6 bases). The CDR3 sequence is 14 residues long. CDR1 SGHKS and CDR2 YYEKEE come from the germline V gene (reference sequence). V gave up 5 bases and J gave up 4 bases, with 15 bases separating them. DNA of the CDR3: TGTGCCAGCAGTGAGGGGGGGAAAAGCTATGGCTACACCTTC. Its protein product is CASSEGGKSYGYTF.

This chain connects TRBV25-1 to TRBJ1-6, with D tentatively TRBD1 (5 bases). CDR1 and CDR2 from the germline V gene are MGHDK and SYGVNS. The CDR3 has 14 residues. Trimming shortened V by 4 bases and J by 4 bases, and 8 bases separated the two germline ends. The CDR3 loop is CASSARQYNSPLHF. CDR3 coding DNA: TGTGCCAGCAGTGCTAGACAGTATAATTCACCCCTCCACTTT.

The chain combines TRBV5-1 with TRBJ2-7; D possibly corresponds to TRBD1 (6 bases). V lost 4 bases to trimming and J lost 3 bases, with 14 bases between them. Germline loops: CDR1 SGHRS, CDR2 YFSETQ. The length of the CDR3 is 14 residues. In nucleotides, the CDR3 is TGCGCCAGCAGCCCTTCAACAGGGATCTACGAGCAGTACTTC. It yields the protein CASSPSTGIYEQYF.

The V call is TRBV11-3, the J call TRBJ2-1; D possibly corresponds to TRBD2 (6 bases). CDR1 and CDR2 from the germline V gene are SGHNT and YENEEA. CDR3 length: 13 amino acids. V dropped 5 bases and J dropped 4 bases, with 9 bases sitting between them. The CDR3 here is CASSLRGYNEQFF. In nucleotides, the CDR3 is TGTGCCAGCAGCCTCCGGGGGTACAATGAGCAGTTCTTC.

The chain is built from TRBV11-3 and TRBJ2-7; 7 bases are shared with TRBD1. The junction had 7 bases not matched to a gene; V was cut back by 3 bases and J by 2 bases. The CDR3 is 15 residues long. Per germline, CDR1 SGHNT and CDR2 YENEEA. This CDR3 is CASSFPGTEAYEQYF. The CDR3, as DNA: TGTGCCAGCAGCTTCCCCGGGACAGAAGCCTACGAGCAGTACTTC.

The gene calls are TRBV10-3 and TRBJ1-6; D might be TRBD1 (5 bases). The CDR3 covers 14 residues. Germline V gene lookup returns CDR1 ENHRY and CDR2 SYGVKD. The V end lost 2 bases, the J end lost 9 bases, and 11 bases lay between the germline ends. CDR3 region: CAISEQGKGSPLHF. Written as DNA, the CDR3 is TGTGCCATCAGTGAGCAGGGAAAGGGTTCACCCCTCCACTTT.

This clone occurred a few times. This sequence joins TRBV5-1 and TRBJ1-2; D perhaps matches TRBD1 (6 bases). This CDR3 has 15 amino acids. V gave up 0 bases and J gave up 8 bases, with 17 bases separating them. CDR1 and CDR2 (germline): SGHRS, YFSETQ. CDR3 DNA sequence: TGCGCCAGCAGCTTGGACGCGGGGGCCGGCGGGGGCTACACCTTC. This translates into CASSLDAGAGGGYTF.

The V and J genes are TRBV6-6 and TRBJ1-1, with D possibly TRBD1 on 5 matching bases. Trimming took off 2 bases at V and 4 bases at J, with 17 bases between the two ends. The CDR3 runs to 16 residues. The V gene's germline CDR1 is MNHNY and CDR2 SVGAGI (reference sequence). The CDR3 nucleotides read TGTGCCAGCAGTTACCAAGGTCCCGGGGGAGGCACTGAAGCTTTCTTT. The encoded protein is CASSYQGPGGGTEAFF.

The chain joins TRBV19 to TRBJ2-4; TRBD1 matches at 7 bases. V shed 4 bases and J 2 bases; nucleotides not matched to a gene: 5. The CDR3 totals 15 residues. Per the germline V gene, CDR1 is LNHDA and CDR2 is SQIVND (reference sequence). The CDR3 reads CASSTRQGSKNIQYF. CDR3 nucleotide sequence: TGTGCCAGTAGTACCCGACAGGGTTCCAAAAACATTCAGTACTTC.

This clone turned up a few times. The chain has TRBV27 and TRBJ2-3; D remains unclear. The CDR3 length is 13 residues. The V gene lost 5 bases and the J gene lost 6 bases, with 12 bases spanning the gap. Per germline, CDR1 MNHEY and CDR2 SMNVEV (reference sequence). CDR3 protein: CASSPPGMDTQYF. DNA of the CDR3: TGTGCCAGCAGTCCCCCAGGCATGGATACGCAGTATTTT.

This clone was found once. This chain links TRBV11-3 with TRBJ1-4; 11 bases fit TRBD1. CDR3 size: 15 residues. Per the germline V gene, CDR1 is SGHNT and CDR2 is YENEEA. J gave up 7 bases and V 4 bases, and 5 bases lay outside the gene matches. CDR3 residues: CASSSSDRGPEKLFF. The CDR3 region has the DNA TGTGCCAGCAGCTCCTCGGACAGGGGGCCTGAAAAACTGTTTTTT.

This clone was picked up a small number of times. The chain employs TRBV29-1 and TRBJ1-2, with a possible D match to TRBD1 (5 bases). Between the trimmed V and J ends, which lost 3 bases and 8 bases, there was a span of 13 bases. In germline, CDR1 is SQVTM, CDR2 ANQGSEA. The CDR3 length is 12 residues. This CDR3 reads CSVEGQGRGYTF. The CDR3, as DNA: TGCAGCGTTGAGGGGCAGGGAAGGGGCTACACCTTC.

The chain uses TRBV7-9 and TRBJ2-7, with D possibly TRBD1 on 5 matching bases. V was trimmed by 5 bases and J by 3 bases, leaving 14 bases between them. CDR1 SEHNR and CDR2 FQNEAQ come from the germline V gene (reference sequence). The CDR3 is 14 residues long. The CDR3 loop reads CASSERQLIYEQYF. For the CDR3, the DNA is TGTGCCAGCAGCGAGAGACAGCTCATCTACGAGCAGTACTTC. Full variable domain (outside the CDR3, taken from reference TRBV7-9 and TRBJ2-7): DTGVSQNPRHKITKRGQNVTFRCDPISEHNRLYWYRQTLGQGPEFLTYFQNEAQLEKSRLLSDRFSAERPKGSFSTLEIQRTEQGDSAMYLCASSERQLIYEQYFGPGTRLTVT.

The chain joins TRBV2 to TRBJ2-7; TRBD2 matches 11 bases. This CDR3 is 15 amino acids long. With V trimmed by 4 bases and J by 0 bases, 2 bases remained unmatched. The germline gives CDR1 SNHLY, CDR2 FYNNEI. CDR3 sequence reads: CASSGTSGSSYEQYF. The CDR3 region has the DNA TGTGCCAGCAGTGGAACTAGCGGGAGCTCCTACGAGCAGTACTTC.

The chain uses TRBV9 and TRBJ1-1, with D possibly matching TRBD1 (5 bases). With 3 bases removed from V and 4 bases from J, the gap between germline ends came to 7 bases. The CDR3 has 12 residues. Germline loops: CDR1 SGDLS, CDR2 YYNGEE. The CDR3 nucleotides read TGTGCCAGCAGCGAGCAGGGCACTGAAGCTTTCTTT. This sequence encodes CASSEQGTEAFF. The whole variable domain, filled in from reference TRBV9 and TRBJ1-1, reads DSGVTQTPKHLITATGQRVTLRCSPRSGDLSVYWYQQSLDQGLQFLIQYYNGEERAKGNILERFSAQQFPDLHSELNLSSLELGDSALYFCASSEQGTEAFFGQGTRLTVV.

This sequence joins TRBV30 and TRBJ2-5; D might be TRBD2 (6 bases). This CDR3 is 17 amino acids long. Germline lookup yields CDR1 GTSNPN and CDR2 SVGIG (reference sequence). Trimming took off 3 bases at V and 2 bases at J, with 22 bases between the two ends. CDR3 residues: CAWSHPIGGSFQETQYF. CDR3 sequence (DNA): TGTGCCTGGAGCCACCCCATCGGGGGATCGTTTCAAGAGACCCAGTACTTC.

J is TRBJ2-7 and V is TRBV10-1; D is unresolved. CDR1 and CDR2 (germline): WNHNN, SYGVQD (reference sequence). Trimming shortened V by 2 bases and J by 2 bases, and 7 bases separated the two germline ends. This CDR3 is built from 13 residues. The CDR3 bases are TGCGCCAGCAGTGAGGAGTCTACCTACGAGCAGTACTTC. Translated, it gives CASSEESTYEQYF.

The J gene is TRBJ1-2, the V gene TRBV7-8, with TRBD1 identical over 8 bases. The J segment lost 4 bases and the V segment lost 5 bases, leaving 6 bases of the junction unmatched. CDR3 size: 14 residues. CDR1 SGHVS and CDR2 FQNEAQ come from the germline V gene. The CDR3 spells CASSPGQGFYGYTF. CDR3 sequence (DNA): TGTGCCAGCAGCCCAGGACAGGGTTTCTATGGCTACACCTTC.

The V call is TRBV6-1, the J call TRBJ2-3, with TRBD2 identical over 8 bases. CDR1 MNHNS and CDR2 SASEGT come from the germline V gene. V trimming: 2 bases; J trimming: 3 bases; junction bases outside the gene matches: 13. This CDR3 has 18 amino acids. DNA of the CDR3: TGTGCCAGCAGTGAAAAGACGGGAGGGCGCGGGGGGACAGATACGCAGTATTTT. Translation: CASSEKTGGRGGTDTQYF.

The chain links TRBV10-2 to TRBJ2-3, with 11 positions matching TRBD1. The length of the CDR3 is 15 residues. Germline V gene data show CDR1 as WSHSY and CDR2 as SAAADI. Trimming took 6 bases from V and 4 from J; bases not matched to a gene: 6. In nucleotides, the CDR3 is TGCGCCAGCAGCGGGGACAGGGGGGGGTCAGATACGCAGTATTTT. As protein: CASSGDRGGSDTQYF.